Given below is one T cell receptor beta chain in context. Trimming removed 4 bases from V and 0 bases from J; junction bases left unmatched: 3. This CDR3 region has 15 residues. Germline CDR1 LGHDT, CDR2 YNNKEL (reference sequence). Under the authors' procedure: Estimated nucleated cell counts came from reference gene primer amplification. Repertoires were generated with immunoSEQ multiplex PCR, while TCRdb's copy carries only in-frame clones and drops some. The V and J calls and clone size are taken from that table; D and trimming were inferred from the DNA. The repertoire includes 250,000 to 400,000 clones, about 90% of them detected once, and roughly 2.9% sits in the top ten. The sample belongs to a study of blood T cell repertoires in COVID-19. For the study at large: The analysed material was cDNA or gDNA that came from T cells, B-cell-depleted T cells, or PBMCs.

Sequencing used peripheral blood. The receptor was isolated from a young woman with COVID-19, enrolled during active disease. The chain combines TRBV3-1 (or the pseudogene TRBV3-2) with TRBJ1-5; TRBD1 agrees at 7 bases. CDR3 region: CASSPQGFSNQPQHF. In DNA, the CDR3 is TGTGCCAGCAGCCCACAGGGGTTTAGCAATCAGCCCCAGCATTTT.